This TCR beta chain was obtained from a study of T cell changes during pregnancy in multiple sclerosis (dated by TCRdb to the late 2010s). With regard to the full study: The study looked at changes in the T cell repertoire across pregnancy in women with multiple sclerosis.

Library creation used the immunoSEQ multiplex PCR assay. Entries here come from immuneACCESS through TCRdb and include only in-frame sequences with V and J called. Some clones fail to appear in such tables; in the studies checked, an unresolved V gene covers under half of the shortfall, and the cause of the remainder is unknown. This sample comprises under 80,000 clones, roughly 92% of them detected only once. The top ten clonotypes cover around 2.3% of the sample. As concerns this clone: Its antigen specificity is not known. Qualities for individual bases were not recorded, and no much larger clone is one base off.

From a lookup of the germline V gene, CDR1 and CDR2 are KGHSH and LQKENI. V is reduced by 3 bases and J by 3 bases, leaving a spacing of 15 bases between them. Inclusive of the bounding cysteine and phenylalanine, the CDR3 is 15 residues long. Only the CDR3 DNA is retained, 45 bases long and in frame from the first base. Sequences were derived from peripheral blood, sampled before pregnancy. This receptor was identified in a female donor with multiple sclerosis, enrolled in a pregnancy study. This receptor chain uses TRBV18 and TRBJ2-7; TRBD1 could be the D gene, as 6 bases match. CDR3 protein: CASSPSGEQLYEQYF. The DNA sequence is as follows: TGTGCCAGCTCACCGTCAGGGGAGCAACTCTACGAGCAGTACTTC.